A selection of T cell receptor beta chains follows, all from one sample in a study of blood T cell repertoires in COVID-19. Profiled with immunoSEQ multiplex PCR; TCRdb holds only in-frame clones, not every one. The sample includes 90,000 to 120,000 clones, about four fifths of them seen just once. The sequenced sample was peripheral blood. Every receptor here comes from a human donor in a cohort sampled during active COVID-19. CDR3s include the opening cysteine and the closing phenylalanine or tryptophan. Each record gives: J gene, V gene, clone size, D gene, CDR3 protein, CDR3 DNA. D genes are given only for firm matches. A clone size is listed for some rows: how often the clone was seen (once, few, many), or a class if it is expanded.

>TRBJ2-3|TRBV24-1|-|TRBD2
CATSDRGLAGPNTQYF
TGTGCCACCAGTGATCGTGGACTAGCGGGACCGAATACGCAGTATTTT
>TRBJ1-2|TRBV30|-|-
CAWSVISLNYGYTF
TGTGCCTGGAGTGTTATAAGCCTAAACTATGGCTACACCTTC
>TRBJ2-4|TRBV5-5|-|TRBD2
CASSRETSGSSYIQYF
TGTGCCAGCAGCCGGGAGACTAGCGGGAGTTCGTACATTCAGTACTTC
>TRBJ2-3|TRBV7-9|-|TRBD2
CASSLGSSGRPDTQYF
TGTGCCAGCAGCTTAGGCTCTAGCGGGAGACCAGATACGCAGTATTTT
>TRBJ2-2|TRBV4-2|-|TRBD2
CASSQDSGGSTGELFF
TGTGCCAGCAGCCAAGATAGTGGCGGGAGCACCGGGGAGCTGTTTTTT
>TRBJ2-2|TRBV11-2|once|-
CASSALAGYSTGQLFF
TGTGCCAGCAGCGCACTCGCGGGCTACAGTACAGGGCAGCTGTTTTTT
>TRBJ2-7|TRBV19|-|-
CASSIPDLGHGEQYF
TGTGCCAGTAGTATTCCTGACCTAGGTCATGGGGAGCAGTACTTC
>TRBJ1-6|TRBV2|once|-
CASSGAQDSGSPLHF
TGTGCCAGCAGTGGCGCGCAGGACAGTGGTTCACCCCTCCACTTT
>TRBJ2-1|TRBV28|-|TRBD1
CATSLMPTGRQRYNEQFF
TGTGCCACCTCTTTGATGCCGACAGGGCGTCAGCGATACAATGAGCAGTTCTTC
>TRBJ2-2|TRBV7-7|-|TRBD2
CASSPGTSGSTGELFF
TGTGCTAGCAGCCCAGGGACTAGCGGGAGCACCGGGGAGCTGTTTTTT
>TRBJ2-3|TRBV5-4|-|TRBD2
CASSFASGTDTQYF
TGTGCCAGCAGCTTTGCTAGCGGTACAGATACGCAGTATTTT
>TRBJ2-1|TRBV11-3|-|-
CASSRQVFDEQFF
TGTGCCAGCAGCAGACAAGTATTCGATGAGCAGTTCTTC
>TRBJ1-3|TRBV6-2/TRBV6-3|-|-
CASSPGMSGNTIYF
TGTGCCAGCAGTCCAGGGATGTCTGGAAACACCATATATTTT
>TRBJ2-5|TRBV7-2|-|TRBD1
CASSPGTDRETQYF
TGTGCCAGCAGCCCGGGGACAGATAGAGAGACCCAGTACTTC
>TRBJ2-1|TRBV29-1|-|-
CSVAGYGINNEQFF
TGCAGCGTTGCGGGGTACGGAATAAACAATGAGCAGTTCTTC
>TRBJ1-5|TRBV4-3|-|-
CASSQDRGWGQPQHF
TGCGCCAGCAGCCAAGACCGGGGATGGGGTCAGCCCCAGCATTTT
>TRBJ2-1|TRBV6-2/TRBV6-3|-|TRBD2
CASSYGGSRYNEQFF
TGTGCCAGCAGTTACGGCGGGAGTAGGTACAATGAGCAGTTCTTC
>TRBJ2-7|TRBV3-1/TRBV3-2|-|-
CASSQVSGSVGAEQYF
TGTGCCAGCAGCCAAGTCTCCGGGAGCGTGGGTGCCGAGCAGTACTTC
>TRBJ2-3|TRBV5-6|-|-
CASSSILTDTQYF
TGTGCCAGCAGCTCTATTCTCACAGATACGCAGTATTTT
>TRBJ2-2|TRBV7-9|-|TRBD2
CASSTGLAGGPGGTGELFF
TGTGCCAGCAGCACGGGACTAGCGGGAGGGCCGGGTGGCACCGGGGAGCTGTTTTTT
>TRBJ1-2|TRBV2|-|-
CASSAEQNYGYTF
TGTGCCAGCAGTGCGGAACAGAACTATGGCTACACCTTC
>TRBJ2-1|TRBV27|few|TRBD2
CASSPSPTSGRPTHEQFF
TGTGCCAGCAGTCCATCCCCGACTAGCGGGAGACCTACGCATGAGCAGTTCTTC
>TRBJ1-6|TRBV19|-|-
CASSIANRFDSPLHF
TGTGCCAGTAGTATCGCAAACAGGTTCGATTCACCCCTCCACTTT
>TRBJ1-2|TRBV5-5|-|-
CASSFRQGGGYTF
TGTGCCAGCAGCTTCAGGCAGGGTGGTGGCTACACCTTC
>TRBJ2-5|TRBV7-2|-|-
CASSSRTGGQETQYF
TGTGCCAGCAGCTCCCGGACTGGTGGCCAAGAGACCCAGTACTTC
>TRBJ2-3|TRBV15|-|TRBD1
CATSARQGSVTDTQYF
TGTGCCACCAGCGCAAGACAGGGGTCTGTCACAGATACGCAGTATTTT
>TRBJ2-1|TRBV18|-|TRBD2
CASSPGTSGSSYNEQFF
TGTGCCAGCTCACCAGGGACTAGCGGAAGCTCCTACAATGAGCAGTTCTTC
>TRBJ2-7|TRBV3-1/TRBV3-2|few|TRBD1
CASSPPGQGPYEQYF
TGTGCCAGCAGCCCCCCGGGACAGGGACCTTACGAGCAGTACTTC
>TRBJ2-2|TRBV29-1|-|-
CSVVLFGLASNTGELFF
TGCAGCGTTGTTCTGTTCGGGCTAGCGAGTAACACCGGGGAGCTGTTTTTT
>TRBJ1-5|TRBV19|-|-
CASRESLRAPQHF
TGTGCCAGCCGGGAAAGCCTCCGGGCGCCCCAGCATTTT
>TRBJ2-1|TRBV5-4|few|TRBD2
CASSLGSGTSGVDNEQFF
TGTGCCAGCAGCTTGGGGTCCGGGACTAGCGGGGTGGATAATGAGCAGTTCTTC
>TRBJ2-3|TRBV3-1/TRBV3-2|-|-
CASSPSTDTQYF
TGTGCCAGCAGTCCCTCCACAGATACGCAGTATTTT
>TRBJ2-2|TRBV7-6|-|-
CASSLEQGTNTGELFF
TGTGCCAGCAGCTTAGAGCAGGGGACAAACACCGGGGAGCTGTTTTTT
>TRBJ1-2|TRBV4-3|-|-
CASSLGSYGYTF
TGCGCCAGCAGTCTCGGGAGCTATGGCTACACCTTC
>TRBJ2-3|TRBV7-6|-|TRBD2
CASSSGGLAGAKDTQYF
TGTGCCAGCAGCTCCGGCGGACTAGCGGGAGCGAAAGATACGCAGTATTTT
>TRBJ2-1|TRBV6-2/TRBV6-3|few|TRBD2
CASSLGLAGVRGNEQFF
TGTGCCAGCAGTTTAGGGCTAGCGGGAGTTCGGGGGAATGAGCAGTTCTTC
>TRBJ2-7|TRBV9|few|-
CASSVGPAELSYEQYF
TGTGCCAGCAGCGTAGGACCGGCGGAACTCTCCTACGAGCAGTACTTC
>TRBJ2-1|TRBV15|-|-
CATSRDLQGGEQFF
TGTGCCACCAGCAGAGATCTTCAAGGCGGTGAGCAGTTCTTC
>TRBJ1-5|TRBV19|-|TRBD1
CASSIYRGLPQPQHF
TGTGCCAGTAGTATTTACAGGGGCCTTCCTCAGCCCCAGCATTTT
>TRBJ2-3|TRBV6-6|-|-
CASSYSRGSTDTQYF
TGTGCCAGCAGTTACTCGAGAGGGAGCACAGATACGCAGTATTTT
>TRBJ1-1|TRBV7-2|-|TRBD1
CASSRTTGVIAEAFF
TGTGCCAGCAGCCGCACGACAGGGGTAATCGCTGAAGCTTTCTTT
>TRBJ2-1|TRBV10-3|-|TRBD2
CAISQATSGSYEQFF
TGTGCCATCAGCCAAGCAACTAGCGGGAGCTATGAGCAGTTCTTC
>TRBJ1-5|TRBV5-4|few|-
CASSSSAGQDQPQHF
TGTGCCAGCAGCTCGTCCGCAGGGCAGGATCAGCCCCAGCATTTT
>TRBJ2-2|TRBV7-7|-|-
CASSLEAIGTGELFF
TGTGCTAGCAGCTTAGAAGCCATTGGCACCGGGGAGCTGTTTTTT
>TRBJ1-2|TRBV7-2|-|-
CASSLDNGGYGYTF
TGTGCCAGCAGCTTAGATAACGGGGGTTATGGCTACACCTTC
>TRBJ2-7|TRBV7-2|-|TRBD1
CASSVGQRVNEQYF
TGTGCCAGCAGCGTGGGACAGAGGGTGAACGAGCAGTACTTC
>TRBJ2-7|TRBV5-5|-|TRBD2
CASSLGGGSGREQYF
TGTGCCAGCAGCTTGGGGGGCGGGAGTGGGCGCGAGCAGTACTTC
>TRBJ1-3|TRBV2|few|-
CASSVDLSSGNTIYF
TGTGCCAGCAGTGTTGACTTGAGCTCTGGAAACACCATATATTTT
>TRBJ2-1|TRBV29-1|-|-
CSVRPDASLYNEQFF
TGCAGCGTTCGGCCTGATGCTAGCCTCTACAATGAGCAGTTCTTC
>TRBJ1-4|TRBV28|-|TRBD1
CASSSIAGGTGSREKLFF
TGTGCCAGCAGCTCCATCGCCGGTGGGACAGGGTCACGTGAAAAACTGTTTTTT
>TRBJ2-1|TRBV29-1|-|-
CSVERQRYNEQFF
TGCAGCGTTGAAAGGCAGCGTTACAATGAGCAGTTCTTC
>TRBJ2-1|TRBV4-2|-|-
CASSPSAGSSSYNEQFF
TGTGCCAGCAGCCCCTCCGCGGGGAGTAGCTCCTACAATGAGCAGTTCTTC
>TRBJ2-2|TRBV7-2|-|-
CASSSLVTGELFF
TGTGCCAGCAGCTCTTTAGTCACCGGGGAGCTGTTTTTT
>TRBJ2-2|TRBV19|-|TRBD1
CASRPTGGTGELFF
TGTGCCAGTAGGCCCACAGGGGGCACCGGGGAGCTGTTTTTT
>TRBJ2-5|TRBV19|-|TRBD2
CASSPAILAGIQETQYF
TGTGCCAGTAGTCCCGCTATACTAGCGGGAATCCAAGAGACCCAGTACTTC
>TRBJ2-3|TRBV15|-|-
CATSRVQGPGDTQYF
TGTGCCACCAGCAGAGTTCAGGGGCCAGGAGATACGCAGTATTTT
>TRBJ1-1|TRBV19|-|-
CASSPQGGGTEAFF
TGTGCCAGTAGTCCCCAGGGAGGTGGCACTGAAGCTTTCTTT